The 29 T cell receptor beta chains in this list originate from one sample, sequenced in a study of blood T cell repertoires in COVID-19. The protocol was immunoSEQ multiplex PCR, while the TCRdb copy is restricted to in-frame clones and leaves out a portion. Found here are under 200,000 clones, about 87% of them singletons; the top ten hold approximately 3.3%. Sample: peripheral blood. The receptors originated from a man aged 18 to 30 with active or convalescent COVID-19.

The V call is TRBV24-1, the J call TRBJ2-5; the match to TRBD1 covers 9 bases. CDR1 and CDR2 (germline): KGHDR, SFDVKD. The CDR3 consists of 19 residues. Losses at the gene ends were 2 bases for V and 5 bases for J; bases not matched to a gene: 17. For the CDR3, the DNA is TGTGCCACCAGTGATTGGGAGGTCGGTCGGACAGGGGAGTTGGAGACCCAGTACTTC. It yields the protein CATSDWEVGRTGELETQYF.

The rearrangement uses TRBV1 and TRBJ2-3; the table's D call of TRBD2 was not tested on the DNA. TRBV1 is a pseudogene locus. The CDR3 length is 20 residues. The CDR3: CTSSQDRSGAGHPSTDTQYF. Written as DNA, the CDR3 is TGCACCAGCAGCCAAGATCGGAGCGGGGCAGGGCATCCTAGCACAGATACGCAGTATTTT.

CDR3 sequence (DNA): TGTGCCAGCACCCCACGTTGGATTCAGGGGACTGAAGCTTTCTTT. It translates to CASTPRWIQGTEAFF. V gene TRBV6-5 combines with J gene TRBJ1-1, with D perhaps matching TRBD1 (6 bases). The germline CDR1 and CDR2 sequences are MNHEY and SVGAGI. This CDR3 spans 15 amino acids. Trimming pared 7 bases from V and 5 bases from J, leaving 20 bases between.

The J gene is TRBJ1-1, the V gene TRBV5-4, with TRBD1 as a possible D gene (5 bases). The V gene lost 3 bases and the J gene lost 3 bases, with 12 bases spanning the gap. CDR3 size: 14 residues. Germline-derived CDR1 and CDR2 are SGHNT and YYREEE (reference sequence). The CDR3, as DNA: TGTGCCAGCAGCTCGGGTGGGGGGGACACTGAAGCTTTCTTT. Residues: CASSSGGGDTEAFF.

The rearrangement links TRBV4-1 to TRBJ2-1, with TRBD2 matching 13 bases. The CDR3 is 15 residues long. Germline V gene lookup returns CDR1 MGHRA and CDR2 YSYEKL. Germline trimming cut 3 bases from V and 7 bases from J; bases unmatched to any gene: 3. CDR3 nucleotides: TGCGCCAGCAGCCAGGGACTAGCGGGGCTTAATGAGCAGTTCTTC. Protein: CASSQGLAGLNEQFF.

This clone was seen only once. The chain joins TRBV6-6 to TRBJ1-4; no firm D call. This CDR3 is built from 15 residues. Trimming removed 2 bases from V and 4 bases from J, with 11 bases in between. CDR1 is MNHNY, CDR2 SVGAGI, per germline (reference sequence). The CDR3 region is CASSYGTEFNEKLFF. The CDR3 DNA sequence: TGTGCCAGCAGTTACGGCACAGAATTTAATGAAAAACTGTTTTTT.

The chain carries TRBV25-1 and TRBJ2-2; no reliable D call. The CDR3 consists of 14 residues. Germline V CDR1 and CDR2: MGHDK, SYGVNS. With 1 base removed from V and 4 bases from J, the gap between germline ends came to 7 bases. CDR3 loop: CASSESGFTGELFF. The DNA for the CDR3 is TGTGCCAGCAGTGAATCCGGGTTCACCGGGGAGCTGTTTTTT.

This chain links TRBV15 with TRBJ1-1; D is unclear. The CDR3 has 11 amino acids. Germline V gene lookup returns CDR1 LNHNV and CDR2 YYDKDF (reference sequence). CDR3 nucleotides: TGTGCTATATATTCGGGAACTGAAGCTTTCTTT. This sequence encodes CAIYSGTEAFF.

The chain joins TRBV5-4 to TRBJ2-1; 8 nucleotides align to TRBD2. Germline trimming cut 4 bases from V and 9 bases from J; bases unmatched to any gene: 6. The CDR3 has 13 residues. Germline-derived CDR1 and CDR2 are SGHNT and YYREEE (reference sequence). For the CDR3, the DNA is TGTGCCAGCAGCCCCGGACTAGCCATTGAGCAGTTCTTC. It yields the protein CASSPGLAIEQFF.

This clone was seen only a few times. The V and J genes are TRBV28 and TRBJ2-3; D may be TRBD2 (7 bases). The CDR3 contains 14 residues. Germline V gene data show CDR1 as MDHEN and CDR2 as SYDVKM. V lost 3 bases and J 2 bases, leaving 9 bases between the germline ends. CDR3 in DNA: TGTGCCAGCAGTTTCGCGGGGGCCACAGATACGCAGTATTTT. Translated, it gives CASSFAGATDTQYF.

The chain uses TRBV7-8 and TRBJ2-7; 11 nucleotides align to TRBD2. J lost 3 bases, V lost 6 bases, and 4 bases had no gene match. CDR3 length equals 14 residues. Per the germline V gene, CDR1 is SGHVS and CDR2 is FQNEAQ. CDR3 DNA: TGTGCCAGCAGAGGGACTAGCGGAGACTACGAGCAGTACGTC. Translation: CASRGTSGDYEQYV.

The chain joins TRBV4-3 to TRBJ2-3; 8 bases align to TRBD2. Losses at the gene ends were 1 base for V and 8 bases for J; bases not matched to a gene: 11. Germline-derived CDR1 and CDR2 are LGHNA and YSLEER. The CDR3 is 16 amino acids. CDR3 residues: CASSQVPAGALLTQYF. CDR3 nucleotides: TGCGCCAGCAGCCAAGTTCCAGCGGGAGCCTTACTTACGCAGTATTTT.

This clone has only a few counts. Here the CDR3 reads CASSLDRVDTEAFF. DNA of the CDR3: TGTGCCAGCAGTTTGGACAGGGTAGACACTGAAGCTTTCTTT. The chain has TRBV27 and TRBJ1-1, with 8 bases identical to TRBD1. The ends lost 3 bases at V and 3 bases at J; junction bases unmatched: 3. There are 14 residues in the CDR3. The germline CDR1 and CDR2 sequences are MNHEY and SMNVEV (reference sequence).

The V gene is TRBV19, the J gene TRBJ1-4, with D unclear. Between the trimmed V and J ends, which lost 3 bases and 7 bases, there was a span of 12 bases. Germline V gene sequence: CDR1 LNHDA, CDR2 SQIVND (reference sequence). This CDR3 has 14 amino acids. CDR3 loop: CASSILGSSEKLFF. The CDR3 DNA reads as TGTGCCAGTAGTATTCTGGGTAGCAGTGAAAAACTGTTTTTT.

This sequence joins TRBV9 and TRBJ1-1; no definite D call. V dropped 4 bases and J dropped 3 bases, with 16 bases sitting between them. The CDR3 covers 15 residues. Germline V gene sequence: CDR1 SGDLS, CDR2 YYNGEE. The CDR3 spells CASSPRGGYDTEAFF. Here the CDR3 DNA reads TGTGCCAGCAGCCCCCGGGGAGGATATGACACTGAAGCTTTCTTT.

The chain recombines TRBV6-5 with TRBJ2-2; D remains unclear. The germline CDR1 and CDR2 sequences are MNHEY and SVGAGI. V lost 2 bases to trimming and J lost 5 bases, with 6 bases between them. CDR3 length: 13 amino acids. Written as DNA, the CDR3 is TGTGCCAGCAGTTACCAACTTACCGGGGAGCTGTTTTTT. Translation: CASSYQLTGELFF.

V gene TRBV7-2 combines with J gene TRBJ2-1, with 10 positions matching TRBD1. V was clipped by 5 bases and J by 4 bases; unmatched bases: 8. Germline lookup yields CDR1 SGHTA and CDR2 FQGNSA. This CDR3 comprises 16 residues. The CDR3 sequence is CASSVGGTGAYNEQFF. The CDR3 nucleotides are TGTGCCAGCAGCGTAGGCGGGACAGGGGCGTACAATGAGCAGTTCTTC. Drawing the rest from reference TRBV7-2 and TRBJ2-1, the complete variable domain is GAGVSQSPSNKVTEKGKDVELRCDPISGHTALYWYRQSLGQGLEFLIYFQGNSAPDKSGLPSDRFSAERTGGSVSTLTIQRTQQEDSAVYLCASSVGGTGAYNEQFFGPGTRLTVL.

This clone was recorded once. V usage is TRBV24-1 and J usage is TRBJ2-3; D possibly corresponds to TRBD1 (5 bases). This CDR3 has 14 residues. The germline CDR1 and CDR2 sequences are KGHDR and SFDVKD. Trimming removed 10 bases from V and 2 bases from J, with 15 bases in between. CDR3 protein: CATGMGQDTDTQYF. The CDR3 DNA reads TGTGCCACGGGCATGGGGCAGGACACAGATACGCAGTATTTT.

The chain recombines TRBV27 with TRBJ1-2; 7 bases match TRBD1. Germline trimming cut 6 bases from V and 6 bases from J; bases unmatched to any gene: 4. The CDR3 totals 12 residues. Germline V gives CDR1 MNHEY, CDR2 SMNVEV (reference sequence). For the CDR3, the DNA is TGTGCCAGCAGCACAACAGGGGATGGCTACACCTTC. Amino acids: CASSTTGDGYTF.

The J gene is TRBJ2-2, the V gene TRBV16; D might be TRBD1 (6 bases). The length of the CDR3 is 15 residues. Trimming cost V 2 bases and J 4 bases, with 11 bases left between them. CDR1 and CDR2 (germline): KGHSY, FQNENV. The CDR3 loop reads CASSQEGRGTGELFF. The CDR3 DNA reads TGTGCCAGCAGCCAAGAAGGCAGGGGCACCGGGGAGCTGTTTTTT.

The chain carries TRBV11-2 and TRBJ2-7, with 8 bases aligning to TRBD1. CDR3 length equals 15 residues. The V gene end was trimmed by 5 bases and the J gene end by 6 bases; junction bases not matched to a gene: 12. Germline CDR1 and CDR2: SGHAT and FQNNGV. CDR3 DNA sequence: TGTGCCAGCAGCACAGGGGGAAGTGGGCCCGGCGAGCAGTACTTC. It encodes CASSTGGSGPGEQYF.

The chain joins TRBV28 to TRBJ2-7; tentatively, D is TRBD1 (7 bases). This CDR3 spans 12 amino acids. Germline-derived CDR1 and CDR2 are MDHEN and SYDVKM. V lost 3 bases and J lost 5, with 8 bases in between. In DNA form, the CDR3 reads TGTGCCAGCAGTTTCAGGGGGGACGAGCAGTACGTC. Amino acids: CASSFRGDEQYV.

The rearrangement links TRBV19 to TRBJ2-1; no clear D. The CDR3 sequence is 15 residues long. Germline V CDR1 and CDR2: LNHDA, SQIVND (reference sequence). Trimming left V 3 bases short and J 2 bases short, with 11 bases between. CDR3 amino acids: CASSIQPGTYNEQFF. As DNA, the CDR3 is TGTGCCAGTAGTATTCAACCAGGAACCTACAATGAGCAGTTCTTC.

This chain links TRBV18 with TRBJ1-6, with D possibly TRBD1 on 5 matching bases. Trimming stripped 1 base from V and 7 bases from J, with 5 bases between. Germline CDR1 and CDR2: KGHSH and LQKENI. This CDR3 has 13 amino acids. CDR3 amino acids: CASSPQGNSPLHF. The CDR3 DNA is TGTGCCAGCTCACCACAGGGGAATTCACCCCTCCACTTT.

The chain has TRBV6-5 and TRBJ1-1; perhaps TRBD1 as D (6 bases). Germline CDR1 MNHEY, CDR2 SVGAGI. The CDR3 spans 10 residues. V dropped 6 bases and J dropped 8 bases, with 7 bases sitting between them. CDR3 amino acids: CASRQGEAFF. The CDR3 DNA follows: TGTGCCAGCAGACAGGGAGAAGCTTTCTTT.

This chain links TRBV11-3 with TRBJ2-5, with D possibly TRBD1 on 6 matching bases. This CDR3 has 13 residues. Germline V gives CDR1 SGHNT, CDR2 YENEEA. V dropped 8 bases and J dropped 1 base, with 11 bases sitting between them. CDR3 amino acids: CASSRQVQETQYF. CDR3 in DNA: TGTGCCAGCTCCCGACAGGTCCAAGAGACCCAGTACTTC.

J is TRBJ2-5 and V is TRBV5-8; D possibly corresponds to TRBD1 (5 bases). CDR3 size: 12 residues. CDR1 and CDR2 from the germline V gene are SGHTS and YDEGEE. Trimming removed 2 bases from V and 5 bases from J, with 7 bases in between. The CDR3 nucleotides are TGTGCCAGCAGCTTTAACAGGGAGACCCAGTACTTC. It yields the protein CASSFNRETQYF. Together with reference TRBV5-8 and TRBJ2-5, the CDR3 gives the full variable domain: EAGVTQSPTHLIKTRGQQATLRCSPISGHTSVYWYQQALGLGLQFLLWYDEGEERNRGNFPPRFSGRQFPNYSSELNVNALELEDSALYLCASSFNRETQYFGPGTRLLVL.

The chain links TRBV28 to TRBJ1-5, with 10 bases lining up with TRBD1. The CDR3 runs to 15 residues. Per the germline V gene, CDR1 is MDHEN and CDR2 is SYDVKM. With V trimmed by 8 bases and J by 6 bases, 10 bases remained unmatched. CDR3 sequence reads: CASATTGQGGQPQHF. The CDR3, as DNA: TGTGCCAGCGCCACCACCGGACAGGGGGGTCAGCCCCAGCATTTT.

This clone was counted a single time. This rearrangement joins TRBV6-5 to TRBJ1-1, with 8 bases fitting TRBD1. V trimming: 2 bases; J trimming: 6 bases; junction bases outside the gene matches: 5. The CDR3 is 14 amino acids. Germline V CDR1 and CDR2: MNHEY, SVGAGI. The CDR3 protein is CASSYRAGGPEAFF. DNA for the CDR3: TGTGCCAGCAGTTACCGGGCAGGGGGCCCTGAAGCTTTCTTT.